This T cell receptor beta chain comes out of a study of CD8 T cells in Susac syndrome. Study-wide results and caveats: Individuals included in the TCR sequencing and HLA analysis were acknowledged by the study to be relatively few in number.

About this clonotype itself: The antigen remains undetermined.

This CDR3 spans 16 amino acids. Germline loops: CDR1 SGHAT, CDR2 FQNNGV. With V trimmed by 5 bases and J by 4 bases, 8 bases remained unmatched. cDNA came from roughly 0.5 to 1 ug RNA primed by random hexamers. Across 54 Vbeta and 13 Jbeta, TCR beta CDR3 was amplified with immunoSEQ multiplex PCR. TCRdb ran MiXCR on the immunoSEQ multiplex PCR reads and lists one entry per CDR3 protein. The sample includes about 250,000 distinct CDR3 sequences, approximately 92% of them seen just once. The sample consisted of CD4+ T cells from PBMCs. This clonotype originated in a human donor with multiple sclerosis. The chain links TRBV11-2 to TRBJ2-2; TRBD1 matches 9 bases. The CDR3 here is CASSPGQGRSTGELFF. The CDR3 nucleotides read TGTGCCAGCAGCCCAGGACAGGGGCGTAGCACCGGGGAGCTGTTTTTT. Combining the CDR3 with reference TRBV11-2 and TRBJ2-2 gives the whole variable domain EAGVAQSPRYKIIEKRQSVAFWCNPISGHATLYWYQQILGQGPKLLIQFQNNGVVDDSQLPKDRFSAERLKGVDSTLKIQPAKLEDSAVYLCASSPGQGRSTGELFFGEGSRLTVL.